This T cell receptor (beta chain) was sequenced in a study of blood T cell repertoires in COVID-19. Whole-study context: Samples of COVID-19 (acute and convalescent) were obtained from the United States, Italy and Spain. Nucleic acid was either cDNA or gDNA, and it came from T cells, B-cell-depleted T cells, or PBMCs.

Seattle's cohort entered during active infection and was followed longitudinally. The CDR3 loop spans 14 amino acids. V dropped 6 bases and J dropped 2 bases, with 14 bases sitting between them. Germline CDR1 reads SGHRS; CDR2 reads YFSETQ. Per the original data handling: Reference gene primer amplification gave nucleated cell count estimates. Sequencing was performed with immunoSEQ multiplex PCR; in TCRdb, only in-frame clones are kept and a portion is missing. Clone size and V and J calls were adopted from that table, with D and trimming inferred from the DNA. This sample has 300,000 or so clones, with 75% to 90% found just once.

This receptor was taken from a woman in her twenties or thirties with COVID-19, enrolled during active disease. The sequenced sample consisted of peripheral blood. The gene calls are TRBV5-1 and TRBJ2-5; D is possibly TRBD1 (5 bases). CDR3 in amino acids: CASTTGNGQETQYF. For the CDR3, the DNA is TGCGCCAGCACAACAGGAAACGGACAAGAGACCCAGTACTTC.